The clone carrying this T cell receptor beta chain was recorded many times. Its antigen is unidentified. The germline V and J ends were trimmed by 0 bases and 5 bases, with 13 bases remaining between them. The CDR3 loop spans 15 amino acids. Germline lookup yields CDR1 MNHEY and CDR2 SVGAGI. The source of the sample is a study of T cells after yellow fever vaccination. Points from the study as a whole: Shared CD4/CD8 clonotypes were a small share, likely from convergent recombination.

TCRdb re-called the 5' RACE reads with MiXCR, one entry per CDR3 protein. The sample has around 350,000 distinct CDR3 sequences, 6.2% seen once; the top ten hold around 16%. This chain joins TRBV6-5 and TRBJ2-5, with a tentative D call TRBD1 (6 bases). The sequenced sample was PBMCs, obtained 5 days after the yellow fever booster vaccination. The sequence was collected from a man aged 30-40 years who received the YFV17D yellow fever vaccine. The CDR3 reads CASSYSPAQGETQYF. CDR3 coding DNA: TGTGCCAGCAGTTACTCGCCAGCGCAGGGGGAGACCCAGTACTTC.